One sample yielded the 7 T cell receptor beta chains listed below, sequenced in a study of neurological immune-mediated disorders. TCRdb fed the 5' RACE reads into MiXCR, producing one record per CDR3 protein. The table shows some 50,000 distinct CDR3 sequences, with approximately 16% occurring only once. Material for sequencing was PBMCs. The receptor source for this set is a man aged 60 to 75 in good health.

This clonotype came up many times. This chain links TRBV5-5 with TRBJ1-3; D is possibly TRBD1 (5 bases). CDR1 is SGHKS, CDR2 YYEKEE, per germline (reference sequence). The ends were cut back, 1 base at V and 4 bases at J, with 15 bases in the middle. CDR3 length equals 16 residues. The CDR3 DNA reads as TGTGCCAGCAGCTTGAGGGGCATCGAGTCGGGAAACACCATATATTTT. Its protein is CASSLRGIESGNTIYF.

This clonotype appeared many times. This chain links TRBV20-1 with TRBJ2-5; D uncertain. The germline V gene encodes CDR1 DFQATT and CDR2 SNEGSKA (reference sequence). The CDR3 sequence is 15 residues long. Trimming took off 0 bases at V and 1 base at J, with 12 bases between the two ends. CDR3 amino acids: CSARDYRRTQETQYF. CDR3 DNA sequence: TGCAGTGCTAGAGATTATCGCAGGACCCAAGAGACCCAGTACTTC.

At least ten counts were recorded for this clonotype. V and J are TRBV20-1 and TRBJ2-3; no definite D call. Per the germline V gene, CDR1 is DFQATT and CDR2 is SNEGSKA (reference sequence). Trimming took 2 bases from V and 2 from J, leaving 11 bases between them. CDR3 length equals 14 residues. Written as DNA, the CDR3 is TGCAGTGCTAGATCCTCAGCGAACACAGATACGCAGTATTTT. Its protein is CSARSSANTDTQYF.

In this sample, this clonotype turned up many times. The V gene is TRBV4-1, the J gene TRBJ1-1; D remains ambiguous. Germline V CDR1 and CDR2: MGHRA, YSYEKL. The V end lost 1 base, the J end lost 2 bases, and 5 bases lay between the germline ends. This CDR3 contains 13 residues. CDR3 sequence: CASSQGSNTEAFF. The DNA of the CDR3 is TGCGCCAGCAGCCAAGGAAGTAACACTGAAGCTTTCTTT.

Ten or more counts support this clonotype. The chain links TRBV12-3 or TRBV12-4 to TRBJ1-6, with D possibly being TRBD1 (5 bases). This CDR3 is built from 13 residues. Trimming took 8 bases from V and 10 from J, leaving 15 bases between them. The CDR3 bases are TGTGCCAGCCGCGTCGGGGGAGGCTCACCCCTCCACTTT. It translates to CASRVGGGSPLHF.

This clonotype was observed a handful of times. This chain links TRBV12-3 or TRBV12-4 with TRBJ1-2; weak D call: TRBD1 (6 bases). This CDR3 spans 16 amino acids. With 5 bases removed from V and 7 bases from J, the gap between germline ends came to 23 bases. CDR3 DNA sequence: TGTGCCAGCAGTCGGGTGGACAGTCTCCAAAGGGGTGGCTACACCTTC. Amino acids: CASSRVDSLQRGGYTF.

There are many counts of this clonotype. The CDR3 DNA is TGTGCCAGCAGCTTGTTTCTCGCAAGAGAAGGTTATGGCTACACCTTC. It is translated as CASSLFLAREGYGYTF. The chain couples TRBV5-8 to TRBJ1-2, with unresolved D. The CDR3 consists of 16 residues. Germline CDR1 reads SGHTS; CDR2 reads YDEGEE. Trimming removed 1 base from V and 5 bases from J, with 18 bases in between.